Following are 22 T cell receptor beta chains from one sample sequenced in a study of shared clonotypes between healthy human individuals. The naive CD8 subset, CD45RO-negative cells positively selected for CCR7, excluded terminally differentiated effector memory CD45RA+ cells. Libraries were prepared by immunoSEQ multiplex PCR; TCRdb keeps only in-frame clonotypes and omits some of them. In the table there are approximately 2,000,000 clones, around 93% of which are singletons. Sequencing was carried out using naive CD8+ T cells from PBMCs. Every receptor here comes from a man in his late teens or twenties in good health. Some clones in this sample may be carry-over from other donors' samples.

This chain joins TRBV6-5 and TRBJ2-5; D remains ambiguous. CDR3 length: 15 amino acids. V lost 0 bases to trimming and J lost 5 bases, with 13 bases between them. CDR1 MNHEY and CDR2 SVGAGI come from the germline V gene. The CDR3 protein is CASSYSASLGETQYF. CDR3 nucleotides: TGTGCCAGCAGTTACTCAGCGTCCCTCGGGGAGACCCAGTACTTC.

The gene calls are TRBV5-1 and TRBJ2-7; 8 nucleotides align to TRBD2. This CDR3 is 12 amino acids long. Germline V gene lookup returns CDR1 SGHRS and CDR2 YFSETQ. Losses at the gene ends were 4 bases for V and 5 bases for J; bases not matched to a gene: 2. CDR3 residues: CASSTLADEQYF. The CDR3 DNA reads as TGCGCCAGCAGCACACTAGCGGACGAGCAGTACTTC. Filled out from reference TRBV5-1 and TRBJ2-7, the complete variable domain reads KAGVTQTPRYLIKTRGQQVTLSCSPISGHRSVSWYQQTPGQGLQFLFEYFSETQRNKGNFPGRFSGRQFSNSRSEMNVSTLELGDSALYLCASSTLADEQYFGPGTRLTVT.

The V gene is TRBV19, the J gene TRBJ2-1, with TRBD2 matching 8 bases. The ends lost 1 base at V and 7 bases at J; junction bases unmatched: 6. Per the germline V gene, CDR1 is LNHDA and CDR2 is SQIVND (reference sequence). This CDR3 is built from 15 residues. The CDR3 DNA reads as TGTGCCAGTAGTATAGCACCGGGAGGGCCGAATGAGCAGTTCTTC. Translation gives CASSIAPGGPNEQFF. Full variable domain (remainder filled in from reference TRBV19 and TRBJ2-1): DGGITQSPKYLFRKEGQNVTLSCEQNLNHDAMYWYRQDPGQGLRLIYYSQIVNDFQKGDIAEGYSVSREKKESFPLTVTSAQKNPTAFYLCASSIAPGGPNEQFFGPGTRLTVL.

Points on this clone: Other DNA sequences from this sample encode an identical CDR3 as well. The chain recombines TRBV4-1 with TRBJ2-7; tentatively, D is TRBD1 or TRBD2 (5 bases each). CDR3 length: 14 residues. Germline V gene lookup returns CDR1 MGHRA and CDR2 YSYEKL. The ends were cut back, 1 base at V and 2 bases at J, with 9 bases in the middle. CDR3 in DNA: TGCGCCAGCAGCCAAGGGGACGGTACCTACGAGCAGTACTTC. Its protein product is CASSQGDGTYEQYF.

This chain joins TRBV7-2 and TRBJ1-2; possibly TRBD1 for D (5 bases). Looked up from germline, CDR1 is SGHTA and CDR2 is FQGNSA. Trimming shortened V by 6 bases and J by 4 bases, and 15 bases separated the two germline ends. This CDR3 has 14 amino acids. In DNA form, the CDR3 reads TGTGCCAGCAGGAAAGGGACCCCGGGCTATGGCTACACCTTC. Translating it yields CASRKGTPGYGYTF. Full variable domain (outside the CDR3, taken from reference TRBV7-2 and TRBJ1-2): GAGVSQSPSNKVTEKGKDVELRCDPISGHTALYWYRQSLGQGLEFLIYFQGNSAPDKSGLPSDRFSAERTGGSVSTLTIQRTQQEDSAVYLCASRKGTPGYGYTFGSGTRLTVV.

The gene calls are TRBV6-1 and TRBJ2-3; 9 nucleotides align to TRBD2. Germline V gene sequence: CDR1 MNHNS, CDR2 SASEGT. The CDR3 is made up of 17 amino acids. V lost 4 bases, J lost 2 bases, and 10 bases stayed unmatched. The CDR3, as DNA: TGTGCCAGCAGTGCAAGGCTAGCGGGAATTGTCACAGATACGCAGTATTTT. Translation gives CASSARLAGIVTDTQYF.

Details on this clone: Additional DNA sequences in this sample encode the identical CDR3. V is TRBV7-8 and J is TRBJ2-1, with D maybe TRBD2 (5 bases). Germline V gene sequence: CDR1 SGHVS, CDR2 FQNEAQ. V shed 5 bases and J shed 0 bases, with 14 bases lying between them. The CDR3 runs to 16 residues. CDR3 nucleotides: TGTGCCAGCAGCCCGCCGAGCGGTAGCTCCTACAATGAGCAGTTCTTC. This sequence encodes CASSPPSGSSYNEQFF. Full variable domain (missing parts from reference TRBV7-8 and TRBJ2-1): GAGVSQSPRYKVAKRGQDVALRCDPISGHVSLFWYQQALGQGPEFLTYFQNEAQLDKSGLPSDRFFAERPEGSVSTLKIQRTQQEDSAVYLCASSPPSGSSYNEQFFGPGTRLTVL.

The rearrangement joins TRBV5-1 to TRBJ2-7; TRBD2 is a possible D gene (7 bases). V lost 4 bases and J 4 bases, leaving 18 bases between the germline ends. Germline V gene data show CDR1 as SGHRS and CDR2 as YFSETQ. CDR3 length equals 15 residues. DNA of the CDR3: TGCGCCAGCAGCGGGGGGGCCGAAGCGATGTACGAGCAGTACTTC. Translation: CASSGGAEAMYEQYF.

Comments on this clone: In the same sample, other DNA sequences code for this CDR3. J is TRBJ1-4 and V is TRBV25-1; 8 positions match TRBD1. Looked up from germline, CDR1 is MGHDK and CDR2 is SYGVNS. The V segment lost 3 bases and the J segment 6 bases; nucleotides outside the gene matches: 3. CDR3 size: 14 residues. CDR3 in DNA: TGTGCCAGCAGTGAGGACAGGGTGGATGAAAAACTGTTTTTT. Its translation is CASSEDRVDEKLFF.

This chain joins TRBV27 and TRBJ2-3; TRBD1 matches 8 bases. The CDR3 covers 15 residues. The trim removed 3 bases at V and 5 bases at J, leaving 7 bases unmatched. In germline, CDR1 is MNHEY, CDR2 SMNVEV (reference sequence). In DNA form, the CDR3 reads TGTGCCAGCAGTTTCGTCCAGGGGGCCTTAGATACGCAGTATTTT. The encoded protein is CASSFVQGALDTQYF.

The chain joins TRBV7-9 to TRBJ2-5, with D perhaps matching TRBD1 (6 bases). Trimming cost V 6 bases and J 0 bases, with 23 bases left between them. Germline V gene data show CDR1 as SEHNR and CDR2 as FQNEAQ (reference sequence). This CDR3 is built from 18 residues. CDR3 region: CASRTPGWDRDNQETQYF. CDR3 DNA sequence: TGTGCCAGCAGGACCCCCGGTTGGGACCGGGACAACCAAGAGACCCAGTACTTC.

Notes on this clone: Its ends do not fully match the called genes, so a read error is possible. The J gene is TRBJ1-5, the V gene TRBV5-1; D remains unclear. The CDR3 has 14 amino acids. Germline CDR1 reads SGHRS; CDR2 reads YFSETQ. The CDR3 sequence is CASRLGLDNQPQHF. CDR3 bases: TGCGCCAGCAGATTGGGTTTGGACAATCAGCCCCAGCATTTT.

On this clone itself: Other DNA sequences in this specimen translate into the identical CDR3. The chain joins TRBV18 to TRBJ2-2, with D possibly being TRBD2 (6 bases). The length of the CDR3 is 15 residues. V lost 6 bases, J lost 1 base, and 12 bases lay in between. Germline V gene sequence: CDR1 KGHSH, CDR2 LQKENI. The CDR3 nucleotides are TGTGCCAGCTCTCCCAGCGGGTTGAACACCGGGGAGCTGTTTTTT. Translated, it gives CASSPSGLNTGELFF.

The V gene is TRBV7-9, the J gene TRBJ2-7; 7 nucleotides align to TRBD1. CDR3 length: 15 residues. The junction had 6 bases not matched to a gene; V was cut back by 1 base and J by 3 bases. Germline CDR1 and CDR2: SEHNR and FQNEAQ (reference sequence). This chain's CDR3 is CASSLVGQPNYEQYF. CDR3 in DNA: TGTGCCAGCAGCTTAGTGGGACAGCCCAACTACGAGCAGTACTTC.

This clone was recorded once. The chain joins TRBV27 to TRBJ2-7, with 12 bases identical to TRBD2. Germline V gene sequence: CDR1 MNHEY, CDR2 SMNVEV (reference sequence). The CDR3 has 15 amino acids. Germline trimming cut 5 bases from V and 6 bases from J; bases unmatched to any gene: 8. CDR3 amino acids: CASSGAGLAGSEQYF. CDR3 DNA: TGTGCCAGCAGTGGGGCGGGACTAGCGGGTTCCGAGCAGTACTTC.

This clone was found once. Other DNA sequences in the sample encode the same CDR3. The rearrangement links TRBV4-3 to TRBJ2-5; D may be TRBD1 (5 bases). Trimming left V 1 base short and J 2 bases short, with 11 bases between. Germline-derived CDR1 and CDR2 are LGHNA and YSLEER. This CDR3 comprises 15 residues. The CDR3 spells CASSQGTGRQETQYF. CDR3 DNA: TGCGCCAGCAGCCAAGGCACAGGTCGACAAGAGACCCAGTACTTC.

V and J are TRBV7-9 and TRBJ2-1; 8 bases are a match to TRBD2. Germline CDR1 reads SEHNR; CDR2 reads FQNEAQ (reference sequence). The CDR3 runs 17 residues. The V segment lost 5 bases and the J segment 1 base; nucleotides outside the gene matches: 10. CDR3 region: CASSPKGSGSSYNEQFF. The CDR3 DNA is TGTGCCAGCAGCCCCAAGGGGAGCGGGAGTTCCTACAATGAGCAGTTCTTC.

V and J are TRBV9 and TRBJ2-3, with 7 nucleotides matching TRBD2. Per the germline V gene, CDR1 is SGDLS and CDR2 is YYNGEE. V lost 0 bases to trimming and J lost 4 bases; unmatched junction nucleotides: 11. The length of the CDR3 is 17 residues. CDR3 nucleotide sequence: TGTGCCAGCAGCGTAGCCCTCAAGGGCGGGAGCCCAGATACGCAGTATTTT. This sequence encodes CASSVALKGGSPDTQYF.

This clone was observed a handful of times. The rearrangement links TRBV9 to TRBJ2-2; a possible D gene is TRBD2 (6 bases). The CDR3 spans 13 residues. V lost 4 bases and J 5 bases, leaving 9 bases between the germline ends. Germline values: CDR1 SGDLS, CDR2 YYNGEE. CDR3 in DNA: TGTGCCAGCAGCTACGGGGGTACCGGGGAGCTGTTTTTT. This gives the protein CASSYGGTGELFF.

The chain recombines TRBV10-2 with TRBJ2-5; perhaps TRBD2 as D (5 bases). Germline V gives CDR1 WSHSY, CDR2 SAAADI. This CDR3 has 13 residues. The germline V and J ends were trimmed by 2 bases and 5 bases, with 9 bases remaining between them. The CDR3 DNA is TGCGCCAGCAGTGAGATTGGCGGGGAGACCCAGTACTTC. Protein sequence: CASSEIGGETQYF.

To note about this clone: Other DNA sequences in the sample encode the same CDR3. V is TRBV28 and J is TRBJ2-7, with D perhaps matching TRBD2 (5 bases). CDR1 is MDHEN and CDR2 is SYDVKM in the germline V gene. Trimming cost V 5 bases and J 1 base, with 9 bases left between them. The length of the CDR3 is 13 residues. DNA for the CDR3: TGTGCCAGCAGTCTAGCCCAATCCTACGAGCAGTACTTC. Amino acid sequence: CASSLAQSYEQYF. Looking up the rest from reference TRBV28 and TRBJ2-7 gives the full variable domain: DVKVTQSSRYLVKRTGEKVFLECVQDMDHENMFWYRQDPGLGLRLIYFSYDVKMKEKGDIPEGYSVSREKKERFSLILESASTNQTSMYLCASSLAQSYEQYFGPGTRLTVT.

This clone was seen a single time. The chain joins TRBV5-1 to TRBJ2-2, with 12 bases that match TRBD2. CDR1 and CDR2 (germline): SGHRS, YFSETQ. This CDR3 has 15 residues. Trimming removed 4 bases from V and 6 bases from J; junction bases left unmatched: 4. This chain's CDR3 is CASSQTSGSPGELFF. The CDR3 DNA sequence: TGCGCCAGCAGCCAGACTAGCGGGAGTCCCGGGGAGCTGTTTTTT.